What follows describes a single T cell receptor (beta chain). These data belong to a study of OX40 agonist ivuxolimab in advanced cancers. In germline, CDR1 is SGHTA, CDR2 FQGNSA. The J segment lost 10 bases and the V segment lost 4 bases, leaving 6 bases of the junction unmatched. There are 12 residues in the CDR3. Sequenced by immunoSEQ multiplex PCR; TCRdb stores in-frame clones only, minus some. The table has 65,000 to 80,000 clones, around 87% seen once; the top ten hold 0.8% to 1%. Source: CD4+ or CD8+ T cells sorted from blood, taken in a trial of the OX40 agonist ivuxolimab. This chain joins TRBV7-2 and TRBJ2-7, with 8 bases fitting TRBD2. This receptor was identified in an adult with an advanced solid tumor such as melanoma, head and neck, liver or kidney cancer. Here the CDR3 reads CASSSPGREQYF. The DNA of the CDR3 is TGTGCCAGCAGCTCCCCCGGGAGGGAACAGTACTTC.